The entry below gives a single TCR beta chain sequence along with its context. The antigen is undetermined. Germline-derived CDR1 and CDR2 are LNHDA and SQIVND (reference sequence). CDR3 size: 14 residues. Deletions cut 4 bases from V and 5 bases from J, with 12 bases between. The data stem from a study of T cell repertoires in cytomegalovirus infection. Turning to the study itself: Public TCR beta signatures indicated both CMV infection and matching HLA type. Study-wide findings and caveats: CMV carriers with the relevant HLA were identified by cumulative public TCR beta family frequency. HLA-C-restricted CMV clonotypes gave the most frequent clonotype in two of eight donors.

TCRdb called the reads again in MiXCR, with one record for every CDR3 protein. Of about 180,000 distinct CDR3 sequences in the sample, 13% to 15% were seen once. This TCR derives from a human donor in good health (CMV status not recorded). Some clones in this sample may be carry-over from other donors' samples. This rearrangement joins TRBV19 to TRBJ2-1; no clear D gene. Material for sequencing was PBMCs. CDR3 loop: CASSSVLTHNEQFF. CDR3 DNA sequence: TGTGCCAGTAGTAGTGTCCTCACCCACAATGAGCAGTTCTTC.